The clone carrying this T cell receptor beta chain appeared many times. As to treatment: PENTA 11 planned treatment interruption arm or continuous ART arm. Naive CD4+ CD45RA+ CD45RO- T cells were sorted from thawed PBMCs. The sample belongs to a study of HIV-infected children after antiretroviral therapy interruption. The CDR3 has 14 residues. The germline V and J ends were trimmed by 0 bases and 6 bases, with 9 bases remaining between them. CDR1 is LGHNT, CDR2 FRNRAP, per germline. A 3' RACE protocol on RNA, with unique molecular identifiers, produced the TCR library. TCRdb reprocessed the 3' RACE reads with MiXCR, giving one entry per CDR3 protein. The data show some 90,000 distinct CDR3 sequences, less than 7% seen once.

Sequencing used CD45RA+ CD4+ T cells from PBMCs, pooled from several time points, obtained from a donor given antiretroviral therapy, either interrupted or continuous. The subset here: naive CD4+ CD45RA+ CD45RO- T cells. The J gene is TRBJ1-5, the V gene TRBV12-5; D remains ambiguous. This clonotype originated in a pool of human donors with HIV. The CDR3 reads CASGLVLLGQPQHF. The CDR3 region has the DNA TGTGCTAGTGGTTTGGTACTTTTGGGTCAGCCCCAGCATTTT. Using reference TRBV12-5 and TRBJ1-5 for the parts outside the CDR3, the full variable domain is DARVTQTPRHKVTEMGQEVTMRCQPILGHNTVFWYRQTMMQGLELLAYFRNRAPLDDSGMPKDRFSAEMPDATLATLKIQPSEPRDSAVYFCASGLVLLGQPQHFGDGTRLSIL.